This T cell receptor beta chain stems from a study of blood T cell repertoires in COVID-19. Study in general: There were acute and convalescent COVID-19 samples, and they came from the United States, Italy and Spain.

V was clipped by 1 base and J by 4 bases; unmatched bases: 2. This CDR3 contains 15 residues. Germline CDR1 is MGHDK and CDR2 is SYGVNS. Per the original methods: Estimation of nucleated cell counts was performed using reference gene primer amplification. Sequencing used immunoSEQ multiplex PCR; TCRdb keeps in-frame clones, though not all of them. D and trimming were read from the DNA, whereas the V and J calls and clone size are those reported in that table. Of 150,000 to 200,000 clones in the sample, over 70% were seen once. The chain employs TRBV25-1 and TRBJ2-3, with 10 nucleotides matching TRBD2. The source of this sequence is a man between 65 and 80 years old with acute or convalescent COVID-19. Sequencing was done on a sample of peripheral blood. CDR3 sequence: CASSEFGLAADTQYF. Here the CDR3 DNA reads TGTGCCAGCAGTGAATTTGGACTAGCGGCAGATACGCAGTATTTT.